This TCR beta chain was recovered during a study of cytomegalovirus exposure and HLA in healthy donors (dated by TCRdb to 2016 to 2017). Regarding the study in general: According to a later analysis, one platform produced both the 110 or so validation repertoires and the roughly 650 repertoires of the first cohort. The study aimed to test whether cataloging public T cell receptors could reveal signatures of past pathogen exposure. Along with the roughly 710-subject first cohort, a separate validation cohort of over a hundred different subjects was used. To predict cytomegalovirus infection status, the study brought together high-throughput TCR immunosequencing, statistical association of individual TCRs with disease status, and machine learning. Overall study results and their limits: The study gave a list of some 150 TCR beta chains associated with cytomegalovirus. In vitro tests confirmed that a few of the cytomegalovirus-associated TCR beta chains recognize cytomegalovirus antigens. According to the authors, the approach could potentially be generalized to other disease states and immunological phenotypes. A later analysis lacked HLA typing for the validation cohort, so it scored co-occurrence in that cohort across all 130 or so repertoires. Of the cluster scores, roughly 95% were above 0 in a later analysis, which found that TCRs clustered in the first cohort also tended to co-occur in the roughly 130 validation repertoires. The classifier was reported to diagnose cytomegalovirus status with high specificity and sensitivity in both the original and validation cohorts. Most TCR sequences were observed very rarely across donors, whereas some public TCRs were present in many individuals.

With regard to this clone: Its binding antigen is unknown. Qualities for individual bases were not recorded, and no much larger clone is one base off.

Preparation of the library involved the immunoSEQ multiplex PCR assay. From the authors' description of their analysis: A statistical classification framework was built for diagnosing cytomegalovirus status from the catalog of TCR beta chain sequences. TCRdb retrieved this table from immuneACCESS and kept in-frame rearrangements only. Not all clones are present; in checked studies, unresolved V genes account for under half, and no reason is known for the remainder. That table is the source of V, J and clone size, and D and trimming were worked out from the DNA. This sample holds some 170,000 clones; 80% to 90% were observed only once. The top ten clonotypes cover roughly 1.4% of the sample. Separate from the roughly 700-subject first cohort, the validation cohort of roughly 110 subjects was the group to which the donors belonged. The sample comprised PBMCs. The sequence came from a woman in her twenties or thirties in good health and CMV-seronegative.

The base sequence is TGTGCCAGCAGCTTGGGGCGGAGCGGGGGCACAGATACGCAGTATTTT. Its product reads: CASSLGRSGGTDTQYF. The rearranged chain carries TRBV5-4 and TRBJ2-3; 7 central bases correspond to TRBD2. The junction shows trimming of 0 bases on V and 1 base on J, and the gene matches do not reach 5 bases of it. The germline V gene (reference sequence) gives CDR1 as SGHNT and CDR2 as YYREEE. From cysteine to phenylalanine, the CDR3 is 16 amino acids long. Only the CDR3 region is kept as DNA, spanning 48 bases read in frame from base 1. Outside the CDR3, residues come from the reference TRBV5-4 and TRBJ2-3 proteins, so the full variable domain is: ETGVTQSPTHLIKTRGQQVTLRCSSQSGHNTVSWYQQALGQGPQFIFQYYREEENGRGNFPPRFSGLQFPNYSSELNVNALELDDSALYLCASSLGRSGGTDTQYFGPGTRLTVL.